A single sample is the source of the 31 T cell receptor beta chains below, sequenced in a study of blood T cell repertoires in COVID-19. Method: immunoSEQ multiplex PCR; TCRdb's copy keeps in-frame clones and lacks some. Here the sample spans more than 250,000 clones, more than 90% being singletons. Specimen: PBMCs or T cells enriched from blood (not recorded which). The receptors here all came from a woman under 40 who had recovered from COVID-19.

The V gene is TRBV24-1, the J gene TRBJ2-1; 9 positions agree with TRBD2. The length of the CDR3 is 15 residues. The germline CDR1 and CDR2 sequences are KGHDR and SFDVKD. Trimming removed 9 bases from V and 4 bases from J; junction bases left unmatched: 9. The CDR3 bases are TGTGCCACCCGCCGCGAGGCGGGAGGGTACAATGAGCAGTTCTTC. Amino acids: CATRREAGGYNEQFF.

This chain uses TRBV18 with TRBJ1-6; TRBD1 matches at 8 bases. The germline CDR1 and CDR2 sequences are KGHSH and LQKENI. V was clipped by 1 base and J by 9 bases; unmatched bases: 5. The CDR3 extends over 15 amino acids. CDR3 sequence: CASSPLGQGSSPLHF. The CDR3 DNA reads as TGTGCCAGCTCACCACTCGGACAGGGCAGTTCACCCCTCCACTTT.

J is TRBJ2-5 and V is TRBV3-1 (or the pseudogene TRBV3-2); a weak D match, TRBD2 (5 bases). Germline V lookup: CDR1 LGHDT, CDR2 YNNKEL (reference sequence). Trimming left V 1 base short and J 13 bases short, with 16 bases between. CDR3 length: 13 amino acids. CDR3 sequence (DNA): TGTGCCAGCAGCCAAGGGTATAGGGAGAATCGGTACTTC. As protein: CASSQGYRENRYF.

V usage is TRBV5-1 and J usage is TRBJ2-1, with 11 bases aligning to TRBD2. The CDR3 is made up of 15 amino acids. CDR1 and CDR2 from the germline V gene are SGHRS and YFSETQ. Trimming at V came to 3 bases and at J to 5 bases, leaving 4 bases not matched to a gene. Here the CDR3 reads CASSSGTSGDNEQFF. The CDR3 nucleotides read TGCGCCAGCAGCTCCGGGACTAGCGGTGACAATGAGCAGTTCTTC.

This clone showed up just once. The CDR3 nucleotides are TGTGCCAGCAGCCCTATGAGGGGGTATCCAGATACGCAGTATTTT. Translated: CASSPMRGYPDTQYF. The chain is built from TRBV9 and TRBJ2-3, with a possible D match to TRBD1 (6 bases). The length of the CDR3 is 15 residues. Germline lookup yields CDR1 SGDLS and CDR2 YYNGEE. V lost 4 bases, J lost 4 bases, and 16 bases lay in between. Based on the CDR3 plus reference TRBV9 and TRBJ2-3, the full variable domain is DSGVTQTPKHLITATGQRVTLRCSPRSGDLSVYWYQQSLDQGLQFLIQYYNGEERAKGNILERFSAQQFPDLHSELNLSSLELGDSALYFCASSPMRGYPDTQYFGPGTRLTVL.

The chain uses TRBV7-2 and TRBJ2-1, with TRBD2 as a possible D gene (7 bases). The CDR3 consists of 15 residues. Trimming took off 1 base at V and 9 bases at J, with 16 bases between the two ends. Germline loops: CDR1 SGHTA, CDR2 FQGNSA. The CDR3 bases are TGTGCCAGCAGCTTAGTAGGAGGGGGGGCCGGTGAGCAGTTCTTC. This encodes CASSLVGGGAGEQFF.

This clone was seen once. The J gene is TRBJ2-3, the V gene TRBV28, with TRBD2 matching 15 bases. There are 18 residues in the CDR3. Germline-derived CDR1 and CDR2 are MDHEN and SYDVKM. Unmatched junction bases numbered 5, after V lost 4 bases and J lost 0 bases. The CDR3 here is CASSSMGLAGGSTDTQYF. The CDR3 nucleotides read TGTGCCAGCAGTTCGATGGGACTAGCGGGGGGAAGCACAGATACGCAGTATTTT.

The chain recombines TRBV3-1 (or the pseudogene TRBV3-2) with TRBJ1-1, with TRBD1 matching 7 bases. Germline V CDR1 and CDR2: LGHDT, YNNKEL (reference sequence). J gave up 3 bases and V 6 bases, and 7 bases lay outside the gene matches. The CDR3 has 14 residues. CDR3 loop: CASSGKGAYTEAFF. CDR3 sequence (DNA): TGTGCCAGCAGTGGGAAGGGGGCCTACACTGAAGCTTTCTTT.

The rearrangement uses TRBV7-9 and TRBJ1-1, with a tentative D call TRBD1 (6 bases). Germline V gene lookup returns CDR1 SEHNR and CDR2 FQNEAQ (reference sequence). CDR3 length: 14 amino acids. The V and J ends lost 5 bases and 0 bases respectively, with 10 bases between them. CDR3 sequence (DNA): TGTGCCAGCAGCGCAGACAGGATGAACACTGAAGCTTTCTTT. Translation gives CASSADRMNTEAFF. The full variable domain, in which reference TRBV7-9 and TRBJ1-1 provide the parts outside the CDR3, is DTGVSQNPRHKITKRGQNVTFRCDPISEHNRLYWYRQTLGQGPEFLTYFQNEAQLEKSRLLSDRFSAERPKGSFSTLEIQRTEQGDSAMYLCASSADRMNTEAFFGQGTRLTVV.

The chain couples TRBV18 to TRBJ1-6, with 7 bases that match TRBD1. J gave up 4 bases and V 3 bases, and 9 bases lay outside the gene matches. The CDR3 runs to 17 residues. CDR1 is KGHSH and CDR2 is LQKENI in the germline V gene. This CDR3 is CASSPTLGQTYNSPLHF. Written as DNA, the CDR3 is TGTGCCAGCTCACCCACCTTGGGACAGACGTATAATTCACCCCTCCACTTT.

This chain joins TRBV4-3 and TRBJ2-7; 12 bases map to TRBD1. Germline-derived CDR1 and CDR2 are LGHNA and YSLEER. Trimming at V came to 1 base and at J to 2 bases, leaving 3 bases not matched to a gene. There are 16 residues in the CDR3. CDR3 sequence reads: CASSQGGTGGTYEQYF. Here the CDR3 DNA reads TGCGCCAGCAGCCAAGGGGGGACAGGGGGCACCTACGAGCAGTACTTC.

The gene calls are TRBV7-9 and TRBJ2-7; D possibly corresponds to TRBD1 (5 bases). The germline V and J ends were trimmed by 7 bases and 3 bases, with 10 bases remaining between them. Germline CDR1 and CDR2: SEHNR and FQNEAQ (reference sequence). This CDR3 comprises 12 residues. Here the CDR3 DNA reads TGTGCCAGCAACCCAACAGGCTACGAGCAGTACTTC. Its translation: CASNPTGYEQYF.

The gene calls are TRBV27 and TRBJ2-6; D remains unclear. V was trimmed by 4 bases and J by 4 bases, leaving 11 bases between them. CDR1 and CDR2 from the germline V gene are MNHEY and SMNVEV (reference sequence). This CDR3 region has 15 residues. CDR3 sequence: CASSYKAPGANVLTF. The CDR3 coding sequence is TGTGCCAGCAGTTATAAAGCTCCCGGGGCCAACGTCCTGACTTTC.

The CDR3 reads CASSPRGATYNEQFF. The CDR3, as DNA: TGTGCCAGCAGTCCACGGGGGGCCACCTACAATGAGCAGTTCTTC. The rearrangement uses TRBV28 and TRBJ2-1; possible D gene TRBD2, 7 bases. Germline CDR1 is MDHEN and CDR2 is SYDVKM. V shed 5 bases and J shed 2 bases, with 13 bases lying between them. This CDR3 spans 15 amino acids.

The chain employs TRBV27 and TRBJ1-6; no clear D. The CDR3 runs 13 residues. Germline V gives CDR1 MNHEY, CDR2 SMNVEV (reference sequence). V was cut by 5 bases and J by 5 bases, with 7 bases left in between. The DNA for the CDR3 is TGTGCCAGCAGTATCCTAAATAATTCACCCCTCCACTTT. As protein: CASSILNNSPLHF.

The chain is built from TRBV7-9 and TRBJ2-7; TRBD1 agrees at 7 bases. Germline V gene data show CDR1 as SEHNR and CDR2 as FQNEAQ (reference sequence). With 5 bases clipped from V and 0 bases from J, the junction kept 10 bases outside the gene matches. The CDR3 is made up of 16 amino acids. The CDR3 protein is CASSLGYGTASYEQYF. The CDR3 bases are TGTGCCAGCAGCCTGGGGTACGGGACAGCCTCCTACGAGCAGTACTTC.

The chain is built from TRBV6-5 and TRBJ1-2, with no clear D. V was trimmed by 0 bases and J by 4 bases, leaving 3 bases between them. In germline, CDR1 is MNHEY, CDR2 SVGAGI. CDR3 length: 12 residues. The CDR3 nucleotides read TGTGCCAGCAGTTACTCCTCCTATGGCTACACCTTC. Translated, it gives CASSYSSYGYTF.

The chain has TRBV6-5 and TRBJ1-6, with D hard to call. Germline loops: CDR1 MNHEY, CDR2 SVGAGI. This CDR3 contains 14 residues. Trimming left V 7 bases short and J 7 bases short, with 14 bases between. The CDR3 DNA follows: TGTGCCAGCATGGTATTGGAGTTGAATTCACCCCTCCACTTT. This sequence encodes CASMVLELNSPLHF.

The count of this clone is one. The V gene is TRBV12-3 or TRBV12-4, the J gene TRBJ2-1; unclear D gene. V was trimmed by 0 bases and J by 7 bases, leaving 7 bases between them. This CDR3 comprises 13 residues. The CDR3 protein is CASSLADLNEQFF. CDR3 nucleotide sequence: TGTGCCAGCAGTTTAGCTGACTTAAATGAGCAGTTCTTC.

Concerning this clone: Other nucleotide sequences from this sample produce the same CDR3. The genes are TRBV28 and TRBJ1-1; D remains unclear. The ends were cut back, 3 bases at V and 1 base at J, with 6 bases in the middle. The CDR3 covers 13 residues. CDR1 and CDR2 from the germline V gene are MDHEN and SYDVKM. The chain's CDR3 is CASSFPGNTEAFF. DNA of the CDR3: TGTGCCAGCAGTTTTCCAGGGAACACTGAAGCTTTCTTT.

The gene calls are TRBV9 and TRBJ1-3; TRBD1 matches 9 bases. Germline-derived CDR1 and CDR2 are SGDLS and YYNGEE. This CDR3 region has 15 residues. V was pared by 2 bases and J by 8 bases, with 8 bases of the junction left unmatched. This CDR3 is CASSVDGDRAYTIYF. CDR3 nucleotide sequence: TGTGCCAGCAGCGTCGATGGGGACAGGGCATACACCATATATTTT.

The V call is TRBV21-1, the J call TRBJ1-5; whether TRBD1, the table's D call, matches the DNA was not checked. TRBV21-1 is termed a pseudogene. The CDR3 runs to 13 residues. In DNA, the CDR3 is TGTGCCAGCAGGGGCAGGGGTAATCAGCCCCAGCATTTT. Encoded protein: CASRGRGNQPQHF.

The chain carries TRBV5-4 and TRBJ2-7, with 8 bases lining up with TRBD1. V shed 4 bases and J 3 bases; nucleotides not matched to a gene: 9. This CDR3 contains 15 residues. CDR1 and CDR2 from the germline V gene are SGHNT and YYREEE (reference sequence). CDR3 DNA sequence: TGTGCCAGCAGCGGAATGGTAGGACAGGGCTACGAGCAGTACTTC. Its protein is CASSGMVGQGYEQYF.

V gene TRBV7-8 combines with J gene TRBJ1-5; D gene ambiguous. This CDR3 spans 13 amino acids. V was clipped by 4 bases and J by 0 bases, with 4 bases between them. Germline CDR1 SGHVS, CDR2 FQNEAQ. CDR3: CASSSYSNQPQHF. CDR3 in DNA: TGTGCCAGCAGCTCGTATAGCAATCAGCCCCAGCATTTT. The variable domain in full, with the rest retrieved from reference TRBV7-8 and TRBJ1-5, is GAGVSQSPRYKVAKRGQDVALRCDPISGHVSLFWYQQALGQGPEFLTYFQNEAQLDKSGLPSDRFFAERPEGSVSTLKIQRTQQEDSAVYLCASSSYSNQPQHFGDGTRLSIL.

The chain has TRBV19 and TRBJ1-6, with D hard to call. Germline V gene sequence: CDR1 LNHDA, CDR2 SQIVND (reference sequence). The CDR3 is made up of 12 amino acids. V gave up 7 bases and J gave up 7 bases, with 8 bases separating them. In DNA, the CDR3 is TGTGCCAGTAACACCGGGAATTCACCCCTCCACTTT. Protein sequence: CASNTGNSPLHF.

V is TRBV19 and J is TRBJ1-2; D gene ambiguous. CDR1 and CDR2 from the germline V gene are LNHDA and SQIVND (reference sequence). This CDR3 has 15 residues. Between the trimmed V and J ends, which lost 4 bases and 3 bases, there was a span of 15 bases. The CDR3 loop is CASSRASGVDYGYTF. CDR3 sequence (DNA): TGTGCCAGTAGTAGAGCCTCCGGGGTGGACTATGGCTACACCTTC. The variable domain in full, with the rest retrieved from reference TRBV19 and TRBJ1-2, is DGGITQSPKYLFRKEGQNVTLSCEQNLNHDAMYWYRQDPGQGLRLIYYSQIVNDFQKGDIAEGYSVSREKKESFPLTVTSAQKNPTAFYLCASSRASGVDYGYTFGSGTRLTVV.

This clone was counted a single time. The chain joins TRBV4-1 to TRBJ1-5; D not resolved. The CDR3 covers 13 residues. Looked up from germline, CDR1 is MGHRA and CDR2 is YSYEKL. Trimming cost V 0 bases and J 9 bases, with 9 bases left between them. CDR3 in amino acids: CASSQDPERPQHF. The CDR3 DNA reads TGCGCCAGCAGCCAAGATCCGGAGCGGCCCCAGCATTTT.

The CDR3 nucleotides read TGTGCCAGCAGCGGGCAGGGGGATACGCAGTATTTT. This encodes CASSGQGDTQYF. This chain uses TRBV9 with TRBJ2-3; D is perhaps TRBD1 (6 bases). Germline-derived CDR1 and CDR2 are SGDLS and YYNGEE. The CDR3 spans 12 residues. Trimming shortened V by 3 bases and J by 6 bases, and 8 bases separated the two germline ends.

There are a few counts of this clone. CDR3 sequence: CASSYTHRGLLNRSPEAFF. The CDR3 DNA follows: TGTGCCAGCAGCTACACCCACAGGGGACTCCTAAACCGGAGTCCTGAAGCTTTCTTT. This chain joins TRBV7-9 and TRBJ1-1; 7 nucleotides line up with TRBD1. The V segment lost 4 bases and the J segment 6 bases; nucleotides outside the gene matches: 23. There are 19 residues in the CDR3. Germline lookup yields CDR1 SEHNR and CDR2 FQNEAQ (reference sequence).

CDR3 protein: CASSPGDRVTEAFF. The DNA of the CDR3 is TGTGCCAGCAGTCCAGGGGACAGGGTAACTGAAGCTTTCTTT. The chain links TRBV28 to TRBJ1-1; 9 bases fit TRBD1. Germline CDR1 is MDHEN and CDR2 is SYDVKM. The CDR3 totals 14 residues. J lost 5 bases, V lost 5 bases, and 6 bases had no gene match.

This rearrangement joins TRBV7-9 to TRBJ2-7; 7 nucleotides align to TRBD1. Germline loops: CDR1 SEHNR, CDR2 FQNEAQ (reference sequence). The CDR3 loop spans 14 amino acids. J lost 6 bases, V lost 4 bases, and 9 bases had no gene match. For the CDR3, the DNA is TGTGCCAGCAGCTCTACAGGGGCCGCGGGCGAGCAGTACTTC. As protein: CASSSTGAAGEQYF.